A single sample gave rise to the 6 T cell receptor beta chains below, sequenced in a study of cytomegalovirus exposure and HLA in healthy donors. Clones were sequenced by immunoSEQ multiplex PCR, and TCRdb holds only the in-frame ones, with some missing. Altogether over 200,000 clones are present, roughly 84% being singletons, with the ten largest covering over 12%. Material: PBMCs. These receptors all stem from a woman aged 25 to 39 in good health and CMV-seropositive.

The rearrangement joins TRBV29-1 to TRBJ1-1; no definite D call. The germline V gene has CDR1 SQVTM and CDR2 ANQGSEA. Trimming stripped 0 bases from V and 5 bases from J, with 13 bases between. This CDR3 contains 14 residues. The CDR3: CSVEDPGTRTEAFF. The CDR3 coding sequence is TGCAGCGTTGAAGATCCGGGCACAAGGACTGAAGCTTTCTTT.

The CDR3 loop reads CAWSVFSSPGELFF. CDR3 DNA sequence: TGTGCCTGGAGTGTTTTCTCAAGCCCCGGGGAGCTGTTTTTT. The chain has TRBV30 and TRBJ2-2; D is unresolved. The ends were cut back, 0 bases at V and 6 bases at J, with 11 bases in the middle. The germline V gene encodes CDR1 GTSNPN and CDR2 SVGIG (reference sequence). This CDR3 has 14 residues.

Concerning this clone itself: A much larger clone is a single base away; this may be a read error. CDR3 nucleotides: TGTGCCTGGAGTGTACCGGGTGGCTACACCTTC. As protein: CAWSVPGGYTF. This chain joins TRBV30 and TRBJ1-2, with D hard to call. Trimming left V 0 bases short and J 7 bases short, with 6 bases between. The germline gives CDR1 GTSNPN, CDR2 SVGIG (reference sequence). CDR3 length: 11 amino acids.

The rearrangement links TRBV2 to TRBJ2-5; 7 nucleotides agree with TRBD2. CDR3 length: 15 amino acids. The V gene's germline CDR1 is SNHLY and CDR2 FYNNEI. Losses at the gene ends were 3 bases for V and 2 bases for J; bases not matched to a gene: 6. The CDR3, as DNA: TGTGCCAGCAGTGAGACGGGAGGCCGACAAGAGACCCAGTACTTC. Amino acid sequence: CASSETGGRQETQYF.

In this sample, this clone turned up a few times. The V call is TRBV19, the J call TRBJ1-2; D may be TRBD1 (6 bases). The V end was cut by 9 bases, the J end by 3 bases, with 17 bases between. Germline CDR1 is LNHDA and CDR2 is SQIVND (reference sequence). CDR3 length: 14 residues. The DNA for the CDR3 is TGTGCCAGCCAGTATCGGGGGCGCGACTATGGCTACACCTTC. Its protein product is CASQYRGRDYGYTF.

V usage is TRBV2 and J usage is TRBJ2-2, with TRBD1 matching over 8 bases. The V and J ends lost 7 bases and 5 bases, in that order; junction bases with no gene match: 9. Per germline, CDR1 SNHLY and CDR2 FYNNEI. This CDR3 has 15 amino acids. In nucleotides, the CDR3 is TGTGCCAGCAAATCCGGGACAGGTCCTACCGGGGAGCTGTTTTTT. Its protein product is CASKSGTGPTGELFF.